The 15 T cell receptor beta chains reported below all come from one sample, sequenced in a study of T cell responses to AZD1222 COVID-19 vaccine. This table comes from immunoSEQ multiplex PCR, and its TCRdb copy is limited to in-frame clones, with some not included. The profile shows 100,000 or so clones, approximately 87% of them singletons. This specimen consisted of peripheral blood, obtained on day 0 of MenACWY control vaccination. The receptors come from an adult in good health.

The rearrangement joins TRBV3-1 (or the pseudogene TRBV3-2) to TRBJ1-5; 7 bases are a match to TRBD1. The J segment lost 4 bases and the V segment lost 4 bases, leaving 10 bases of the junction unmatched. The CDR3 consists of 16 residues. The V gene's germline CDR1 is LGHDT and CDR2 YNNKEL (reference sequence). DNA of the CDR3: TGTGCCAGCAGCCTGACGACCGGGACAGCTAATCAGCCCCAGCATTTT. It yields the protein CASSLTTGTANQPQHF.

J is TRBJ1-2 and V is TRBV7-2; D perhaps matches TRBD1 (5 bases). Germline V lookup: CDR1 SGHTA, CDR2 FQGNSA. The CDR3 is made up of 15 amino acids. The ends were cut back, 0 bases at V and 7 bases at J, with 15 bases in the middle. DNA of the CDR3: TGTGCCAGCAGCTTAGCCGTGGAGGTCGGGACTGGCTACACCTTC. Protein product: CASSLAVEVGTGYTF. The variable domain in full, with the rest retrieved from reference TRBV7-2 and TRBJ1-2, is GAGVSQSPSNKVTEKGKDVELRCDPISGHTALYWYRQSLGQGLEFLIYFQGNSAPDKSGLPSDRFSAERTGGSVSTLTIQRTQQEDSAVYLCASSLAVEVGTGYTFGSGTRLTVV.

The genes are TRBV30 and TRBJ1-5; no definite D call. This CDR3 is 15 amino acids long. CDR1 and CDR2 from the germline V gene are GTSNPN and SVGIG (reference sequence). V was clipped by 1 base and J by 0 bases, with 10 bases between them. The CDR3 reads CAWSAAGNSNQPQHF. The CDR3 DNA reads TGTGCCTGGAGTGCGGCAGGCAATAGCAATCAGCCCCAGCATTTT.

CDR3 loop: CASSLVQGNTGELFF. DNA of the CDR3: TGCGCCAGCAGCTTGGTACAGGGGAACACCGGGGAGCTGTTTTTT. The J gene is TRBJ2-2, the V gene TRBV5-1; D might be TRBD1 (6 bases). Germline CDR1 and CDR2: SGHRS and YFSETQ. The length of the CDR3 is 15 residues. V was pared by 0 bases and J by 1 base, with 7 bases between.

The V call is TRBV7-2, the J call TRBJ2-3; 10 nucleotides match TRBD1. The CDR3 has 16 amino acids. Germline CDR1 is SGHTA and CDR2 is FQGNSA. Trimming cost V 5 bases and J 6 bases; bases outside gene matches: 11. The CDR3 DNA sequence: TGTGCCAGCAGCCCGGGAGCGCCGGGACAGGGGGATACGCAGTATTTT. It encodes CASSPGAPGQGDTQYF.

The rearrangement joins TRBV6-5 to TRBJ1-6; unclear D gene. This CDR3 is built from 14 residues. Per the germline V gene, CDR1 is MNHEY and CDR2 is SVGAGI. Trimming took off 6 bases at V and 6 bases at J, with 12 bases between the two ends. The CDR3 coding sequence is TGTGCCAGCAGGGTGGACGGAATTAATTCACCCCTCCACTTT. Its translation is CASRVDGINSPLHF.

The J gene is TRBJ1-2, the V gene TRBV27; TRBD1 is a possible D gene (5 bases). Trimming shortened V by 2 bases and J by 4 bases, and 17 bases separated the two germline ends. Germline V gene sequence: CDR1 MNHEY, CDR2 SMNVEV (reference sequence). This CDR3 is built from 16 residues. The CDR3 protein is CASSLQRGGAPYGYTF. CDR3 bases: TGTGCCAGCAGTTTACAGAGGGGTGGGGCACCCTATGGCTACACCTTC.

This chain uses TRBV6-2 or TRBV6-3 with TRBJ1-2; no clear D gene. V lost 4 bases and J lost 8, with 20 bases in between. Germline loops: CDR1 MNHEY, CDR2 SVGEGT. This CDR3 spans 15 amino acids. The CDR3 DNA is TGTGCCAGCAGTTTCTCGGATCTGCTTACTATGGGCTACACCTTC. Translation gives CASSFSDLLTMGYTF.

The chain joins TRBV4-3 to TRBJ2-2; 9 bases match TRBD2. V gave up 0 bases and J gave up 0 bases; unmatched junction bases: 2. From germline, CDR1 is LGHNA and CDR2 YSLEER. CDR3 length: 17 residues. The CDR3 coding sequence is TGCGCCAGCAGCCAAGAGGTAGCGGGAGCGAACACCGGGGAGCTGTTTTTT. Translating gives CASSQEVAGANTGELFF.

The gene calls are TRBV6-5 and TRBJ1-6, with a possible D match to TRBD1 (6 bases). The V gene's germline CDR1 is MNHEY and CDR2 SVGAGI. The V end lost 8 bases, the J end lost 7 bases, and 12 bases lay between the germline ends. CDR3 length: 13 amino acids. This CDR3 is CASHRDPNSPLHF. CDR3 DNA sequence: TGTGCCAGCCACAGGGACCCAAATTCACCCCTCCACTTT.

In DNA form, the CDR3 reads TGTGCCAGCAGTTTAGTGTGGGTATATCAGGGGGCGGAAAAGGATCAGCCCCAGCATTTT. Amino acids: CASSLVWVYQGAEKDQPQHF. The chain carries TRBV28 and TRBJ1-5; TRBD1 agrees at 8 bases. The V segment lost 2 bases and the J segment 5 bases; nucleotides outside the gene matches: 20. CDR1 is MDHEN, CDR2 SYDVKM, per germline. CDR3 length: 20 amino acids.

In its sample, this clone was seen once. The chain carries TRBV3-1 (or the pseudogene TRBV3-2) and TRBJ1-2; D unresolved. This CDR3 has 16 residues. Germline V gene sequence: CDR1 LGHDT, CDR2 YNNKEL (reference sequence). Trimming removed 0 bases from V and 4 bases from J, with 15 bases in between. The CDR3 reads CASSQEVTVLGYGYTF. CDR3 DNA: TGTGCCAGCAGCCAAGAGGTGACGGTCTTGGGCTATGGCTACACCTTC.

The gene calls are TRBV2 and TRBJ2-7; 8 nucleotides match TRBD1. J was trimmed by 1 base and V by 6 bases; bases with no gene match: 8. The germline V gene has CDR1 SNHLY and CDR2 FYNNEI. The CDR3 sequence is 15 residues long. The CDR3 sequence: CASRTGTGLSYEQYF. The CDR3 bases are TGTGCCAGCAGGACGGGGACAGGCCTATCCTACGAGCAGTACTTC.

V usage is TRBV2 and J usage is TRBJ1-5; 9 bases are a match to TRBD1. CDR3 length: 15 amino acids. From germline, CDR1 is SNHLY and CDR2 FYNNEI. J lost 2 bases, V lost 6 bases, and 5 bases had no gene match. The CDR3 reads CASRETGGGNQPQHF. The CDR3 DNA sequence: TGTGCCAGCAGGGAGACAGGGGGGGGCAATCAGCCCCAGCATTTT.

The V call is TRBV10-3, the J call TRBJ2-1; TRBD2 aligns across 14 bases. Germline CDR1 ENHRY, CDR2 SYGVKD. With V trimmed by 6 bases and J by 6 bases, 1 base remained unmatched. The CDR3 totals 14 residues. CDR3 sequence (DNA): TGTGCCATCAGAGGGACTAGCGGGGGCAATGAGCAGTTCTTC. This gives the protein CAIRGTSGGNEQFF.